A single sample is the source of the 9 T cell receptor beta chains below, sequenced in a study of Ad26.COV2.S vaccination and SARS-CoV-2 variants. Noted treatment: roughly 18 received Ad26.COV2.S at low or high dose, single or two shots; about 5 received placebo; per-sample allocation not given. Sampling happened 63 days after the first vaccine or placebo injection. Repertoires were generated with immunoSEQ multiplex PCR, while TCRdb's copy carries only in-frame clones and drops some. The table shows some 460,000 clones, with 89% occurring only once. The input for sequencing was peripheral blood, taken in a trial of Ad26.COV2.S vaccine versus placebo. The receptors here all came from a person between 18 and 65 years old who received the Ad26.COV2.S COVID-19 vaccine or a placebo.

The J gene is TRBJ2-5, the V gene TRBV28; D ambiguous. CDR1 and CDR2 (germline): MDHEN, SYDVKM. V was cut by 6 bases and J by 2 bases, with 7 bases left in between. The CDR3 loop spans 12 amino acids. Written as DNA, the CDR3 is TGTGCCAGCAGCCAAGTTCAAGAGACCCAGTACTTC. Translating it yields CASSQVQETQYF.

The chain links TRBV28 to TRBJ1-1; TRBD1 matches at 9 bases. The V segment lost 2 bases and the J segment 3 bases; nucleotides outside the gene matches: 7. The length of the CDR3 is 16 residues. The V gene's germline CDR1 is MDHEN and CDR2 SYDVKM. The CDR3: CASSLDRTGAYTEAFF. CDR3 DNA: TGTGCCAGCAGTTTAGACCGGACAGGGGCCTACACTGAAGCTTTCTTT.

This chain uses TRBV25-1 with TRBJ1-4; D is unclear. V dropped 7 bases and J dropped 4 bases, with 13 bases sitting between them. The CDR3 is made up of 14 amino acids. Germline loops: CDR1 MGHDK, CDR2 SYGVNS. This CDR3 reads CASTWGVGNEKLFF. In DNA form, the CDR3 reads TGTGCCAGCACCTGGGGAGTGGGTAATGAAAAACTGTTTTTT. Together with reference TRBV25-1 and TRBJ1-4, the CDR3 gives the full variable domain: EADIYQTPRYLVIGTGKKITLECSQTMGHDKMYWYQQDPGMELHLIHYSYGVNSTEKGDLSSESTVSRIRTEHFPLTLESARPSHTSQYLCASTWGVGNEKLFFGSGTQLSVL.

The chain is built from TRBV11-2 and TRBJ1-6, with 11 positions matching TRBD1. The trim removed 5 bases at V and 6 bases at J, leaving 6 bases unmatched. CDR1 and CDR2 from the germline V gene are SGHAT and FQNNGV. The CDR3 spans 16 residues. The CDR3 coding sequence is TGTGCCAGCAGCAGGACAGGGGGCGCGGGTAATTCACCCCTCCACTTT. Protein: CASSRTGGAGNSPLHF.

The chain combines TRBV6-6 with TRBJ1-3; maybe TRBD1 (5 bases). V was pared by 5 bases and J by 5 bases, with 25 bases between. Germline V gene sequence: CDR1 MNHNY, CDR2 SVGAGI (reference sequence). The CDR3 consists of 18 residues. The CDR3 region is CASSPQKDLGRRRNTIYF. CDR3 nucleotide sequence: TGTGCCAGCAGTCCCCAAAAAGACCTGGGACGCCGGAGAAACACCATATATTTT.

The chain recombines TRBV7-9 with TRBJ2-7; D is ambiguous. CDR1 SEHNR and CDR2 FQNEAQ come from the germline V gene (reference sequence). The CDR3 runs to 13 residues. Between the trimmed V and J ends, which lost 5 bases and 5 bases, there was a span of 13 bases. Here the CDR3 DNA reads TGTGCCAGCAGCAATCAACGCCACGACGAGCAGTACTTC. Protein sequence: CASSNQRHDEQYF.

This sequence joins TRBV5-5 and TRBJ1-1; D is perhaps TRBD1 (6 bases). The V end lost 2 bases, the J end lost 2 bases, and 13 bases lay between the germline ends. Per the germline V gene, CDR1 is SGHKS and CDR2 is YYEKEE (reference sequence). CDR3 length equals 15 residues. As DNA, the CDR3 is TGTGCCAGCAGCTTTCTCTGGACAGAAAACACTGAAGCTTTCTTT. Its translation is CASSFLWTENTEAFF.

This sequence joins TRBV7-6 and TRBJ2-3, with a tentative D call TRBD2 (6 bases). V dropped 2 bases and J dropped 0 bases, with 12 bases sitting between them. The CDR3 is 16 residues long. Germline-derived CDR1 and CDR2 are SGHVS and FNYEAQ. CDR3 residues: CASSLRSGLSTDTQYF. The CDR3 nucleotides read TGTGCCAGCAGCTTAAGGAGCGGGCTGAGCACAGATACGCAGTATTTT.

For the CDR3, the DNA is TGTGCCAGCCGAGGACAGGGGTCCTACGAGCAGTACTTC. Its translation: CASRGQGSYEQYF. V and J are TRBV27 and TRBJ2-7; 9 bases agree with TRBD1. This CDR3 has 13 amino acids. The ends lost 8 bases at V and 1 base at J; junction bases unmatched: 3. Germline CDR1 reads MNHEY; CDR2 reads SMNVEV (reference sequence).